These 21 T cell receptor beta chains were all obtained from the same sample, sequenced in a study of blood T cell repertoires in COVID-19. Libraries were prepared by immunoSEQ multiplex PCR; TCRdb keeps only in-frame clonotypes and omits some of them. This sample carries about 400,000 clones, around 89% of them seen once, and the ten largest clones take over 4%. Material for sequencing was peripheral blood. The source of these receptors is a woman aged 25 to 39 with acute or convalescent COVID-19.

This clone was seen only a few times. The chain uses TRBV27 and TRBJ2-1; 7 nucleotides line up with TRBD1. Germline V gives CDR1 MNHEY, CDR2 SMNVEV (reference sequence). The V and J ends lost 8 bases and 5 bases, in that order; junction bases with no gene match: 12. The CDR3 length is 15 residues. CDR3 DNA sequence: TGTGCCAGCGGTGACGTGGGACAGTATAACAATGAGCAGTTCTTC. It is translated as CASGDVGQYNNEQFF.

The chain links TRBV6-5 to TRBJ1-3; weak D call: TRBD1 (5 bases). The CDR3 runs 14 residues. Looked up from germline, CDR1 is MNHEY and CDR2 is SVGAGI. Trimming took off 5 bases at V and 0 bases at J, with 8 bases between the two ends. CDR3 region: CASSPQGSGNTIYF. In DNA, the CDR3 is TGTGCCAGCAGTCCCCAGGGCTCTGGAAACACCATATATTTT.

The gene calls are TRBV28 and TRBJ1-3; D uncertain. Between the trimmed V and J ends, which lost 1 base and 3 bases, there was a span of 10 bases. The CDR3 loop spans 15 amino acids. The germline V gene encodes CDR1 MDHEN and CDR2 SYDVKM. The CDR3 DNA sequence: TGTGCCAGCAGTTTATCCCGGCGGGGTGGAAACACCATATATTTT. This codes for CASSLSRRGGNTIYF.

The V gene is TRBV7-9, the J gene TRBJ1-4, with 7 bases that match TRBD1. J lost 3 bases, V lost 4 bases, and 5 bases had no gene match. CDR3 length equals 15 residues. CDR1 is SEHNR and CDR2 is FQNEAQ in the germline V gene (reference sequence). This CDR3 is CASSSDRDANEKLFF. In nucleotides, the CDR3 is TGTGCCAGCAGCTCCGACAGGGACGCTAATGAAAAACTGTTTTTT.

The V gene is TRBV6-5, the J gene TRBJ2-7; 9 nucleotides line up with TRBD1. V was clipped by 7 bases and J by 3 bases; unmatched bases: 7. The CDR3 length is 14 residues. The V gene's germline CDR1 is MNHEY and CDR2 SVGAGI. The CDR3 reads CASISGTGSYEQYF. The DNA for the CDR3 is TGTGCCAGCATCTCCGGGACAGGGAGCTACGAGCAGTACTTC.

DNA of the CDR3: TGTGCCAGCAGTGGACGGGACAGGGGACTCTATGGCTACACCTTC. It is translated as CASSGRDRGLYGYTF. The V gene is TRBV2, the J gene TRBJ1-2; TRBD1 aligns across 10 bases. V dropped 4 bases and J dropped 4; count of bases not matched to a gene: 6. Germline V lookup: CDR1 SNHLY, CDR2 FYNNEI. This CDR3 region has 15 residues.

CDR3 DNA: TGTGCCAGCAGCGGGACAGGGACCTACAATGAGCAGTTCTTC. Protein product: CASSGTGTYNEQFF. This rearrangement joins TRBV5-6 to TRBJ2-1; 9 nucleotides align to TRBD1. The germline V gene encodes CDR1 SGHDT and CDR2 YYEEEE. The V and J ends lost 4 bases and 2 bases, in that order; junction bases with no gene match: 1. The CDR3 loop spans 14 amino acids.

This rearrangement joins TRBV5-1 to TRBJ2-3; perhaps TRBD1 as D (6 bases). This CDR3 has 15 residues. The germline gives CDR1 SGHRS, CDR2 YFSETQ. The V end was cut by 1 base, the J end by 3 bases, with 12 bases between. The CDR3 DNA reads TGCGCCAGCAGCTTGCAGTCAGGGACAACAGATACGCAGTATTTT. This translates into CASSLQSGTTDTQYF.

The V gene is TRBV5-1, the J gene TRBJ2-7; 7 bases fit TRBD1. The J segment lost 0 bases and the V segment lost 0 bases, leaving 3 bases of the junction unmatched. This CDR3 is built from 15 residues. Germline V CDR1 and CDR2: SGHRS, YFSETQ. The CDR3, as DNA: TGCGCCAGCAGCTTGGCCCGACAGGGCTCCTACGAGCAGTACTTC. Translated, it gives CASSLARQGSYEQYF. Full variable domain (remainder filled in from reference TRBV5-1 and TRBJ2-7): KAGVTQTPRYLIKTRGQQVTLSCSPISGHRSVSWYQQTPGQGLQFLFEYFSETQRNKGNFPGRFSGRQFSNSRSEMNVSTLELGDSALYLCASSLARQGSYEQYFGPGTRLTVT.

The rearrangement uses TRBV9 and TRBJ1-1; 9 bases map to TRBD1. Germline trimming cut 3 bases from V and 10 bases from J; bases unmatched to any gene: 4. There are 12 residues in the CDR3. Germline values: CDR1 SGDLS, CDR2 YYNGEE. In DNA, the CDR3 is TGTGCCAGCAGCGAGACAGGGGGTACAGCTTTCTTT. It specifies CASSETGGTAFF.

In DNA form, the CDR3 reads TGTGCCTGGAGTGTTGGGGGCGTGGGAGAAAAACTGTTTTTT. Translating gives CAWSVGGVGEKLFF. The chain links TRBV30 to TRBJ1-4; possible D gene TRBD1, 6 bases. The germline V gene has CDR1 GTSNPN and CDR2 SVGIG (reference sequence). V was shortened by 0 bases and J by 8 bases, with 13 bases between the two germline ends. There are 14 residues in the CDR3.

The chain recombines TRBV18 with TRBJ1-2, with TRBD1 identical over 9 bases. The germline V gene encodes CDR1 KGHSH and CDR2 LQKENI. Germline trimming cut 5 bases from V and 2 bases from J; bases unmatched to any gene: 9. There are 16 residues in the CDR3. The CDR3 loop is CASSSLTGTGNYGYTF. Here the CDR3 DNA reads TGTGCCAGCTCATCGCTAACCGGGACAGGGAACTATGGCTACACCTTC.

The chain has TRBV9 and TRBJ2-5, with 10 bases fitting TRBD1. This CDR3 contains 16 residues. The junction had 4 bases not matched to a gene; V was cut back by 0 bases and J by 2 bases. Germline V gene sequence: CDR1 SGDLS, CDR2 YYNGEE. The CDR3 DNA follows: TGTGCCAGCAGCGTAGCTGTGGACAGGGGGCAAGAGACCCAGTACTTC. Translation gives CASSVAVDRGQETQYF.

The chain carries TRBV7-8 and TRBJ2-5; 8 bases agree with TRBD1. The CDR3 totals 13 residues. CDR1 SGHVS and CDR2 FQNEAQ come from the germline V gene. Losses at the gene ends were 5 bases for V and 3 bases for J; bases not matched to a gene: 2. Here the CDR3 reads CASSLDREETQYF. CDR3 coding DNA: TGTGCCAGCAGCCTGGACAGGGAAGAGACCCAGTACTTC.

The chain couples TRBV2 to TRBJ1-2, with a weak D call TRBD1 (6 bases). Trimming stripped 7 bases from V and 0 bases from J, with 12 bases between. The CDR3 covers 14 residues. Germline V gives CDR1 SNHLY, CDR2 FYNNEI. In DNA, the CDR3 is TGTGCCAGCACCCGGGACAAAGCTAACTATGGCTACACCTTC. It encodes CASTRDKANYGYTF.

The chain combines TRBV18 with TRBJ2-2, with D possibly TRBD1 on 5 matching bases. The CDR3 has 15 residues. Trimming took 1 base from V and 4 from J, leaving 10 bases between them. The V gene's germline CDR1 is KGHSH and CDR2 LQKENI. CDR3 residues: CASSPQGPSTGELFF. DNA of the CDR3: TGTGCCAGCTCACCACAGGGGCCTTCCACCGGGGAGCTGTTTTTT.

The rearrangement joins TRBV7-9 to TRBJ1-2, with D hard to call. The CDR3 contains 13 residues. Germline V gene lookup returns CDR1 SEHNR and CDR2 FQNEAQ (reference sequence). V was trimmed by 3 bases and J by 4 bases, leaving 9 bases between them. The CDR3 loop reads CASSLPLGYGYTF. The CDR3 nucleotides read TGTGCCAGCAGCTTGCCCCTAGGCTATGGCTACACCTTC.

CDR3 amino acids: CASSLKGGVGSYEQYF. The CDR3 DNA follows: TGCGCCAGCAGCCTAAAGGGCGGGGTGGGTTCCTACGAGCAGTACTTC. J is TRBJ2-7 and V is TRBV4-1, with D perhaps matching TRBD2 (6 bases). Germline assignment: CDR1 MGHRA and CDR2 YSYEKL. The V end lost 4 bases, the J end lost 1 base, and 17 bases lay between the germline ends. This CDR3 contains 16 residues.

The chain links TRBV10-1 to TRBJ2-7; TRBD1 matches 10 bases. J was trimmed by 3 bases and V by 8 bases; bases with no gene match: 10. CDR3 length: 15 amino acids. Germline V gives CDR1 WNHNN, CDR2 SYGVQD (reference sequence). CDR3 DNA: TGCGCCAGCGCATCGGACAGGGGGAAGGACTACGAGCAGTACTTC. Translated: CASASDRGKDYEQYF.

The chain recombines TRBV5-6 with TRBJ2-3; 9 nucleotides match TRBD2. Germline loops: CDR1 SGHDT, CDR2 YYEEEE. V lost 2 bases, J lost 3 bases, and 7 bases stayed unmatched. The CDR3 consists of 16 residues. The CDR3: CASSFSPSGVTDTQYF. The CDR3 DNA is TGTGCCAGCAGCTTTTCCCCTAGCGGGGTTACAGATACGCAGTATTTT.

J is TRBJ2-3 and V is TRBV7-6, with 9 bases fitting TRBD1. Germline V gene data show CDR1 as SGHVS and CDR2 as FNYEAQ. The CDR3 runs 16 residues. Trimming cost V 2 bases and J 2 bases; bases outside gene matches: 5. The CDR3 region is CASSLSWDRVTDTQYF. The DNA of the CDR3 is TGTGCCAGCAGCTTATCCTGGGACAGGGTCACAGATACGCAGTATTTT.